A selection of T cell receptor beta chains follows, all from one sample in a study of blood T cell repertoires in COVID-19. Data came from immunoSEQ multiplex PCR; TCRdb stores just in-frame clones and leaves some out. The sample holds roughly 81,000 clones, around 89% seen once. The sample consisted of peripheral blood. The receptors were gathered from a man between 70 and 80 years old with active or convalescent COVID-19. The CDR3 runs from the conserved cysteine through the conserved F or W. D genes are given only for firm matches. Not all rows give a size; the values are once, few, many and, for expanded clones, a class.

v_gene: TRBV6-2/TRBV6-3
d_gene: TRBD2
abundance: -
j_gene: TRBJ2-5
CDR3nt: TGTGCCAGCAGTTACCCTAAACGACTAGCGGGGCCCCAAGAGACCCAGTACTTC
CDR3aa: CASSYPKRLAGPQETQYF

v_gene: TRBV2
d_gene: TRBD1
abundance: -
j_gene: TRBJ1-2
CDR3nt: TGTGCCAGCAGGAGTACAGGGGGCAGCTATGGCTACACCTTC
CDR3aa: CASRSTGGSYGYTF

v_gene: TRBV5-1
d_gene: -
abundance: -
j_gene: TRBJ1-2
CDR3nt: TGCGCCAGCAGCTTGGCCAATCAGGAACCCTATGGCTACACCTTC
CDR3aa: CASSLANQEPYGYTF

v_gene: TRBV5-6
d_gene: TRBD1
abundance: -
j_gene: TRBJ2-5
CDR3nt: TGTGCCAGCAGCGTACCGACAGGGTTCGAGACCCAGTACTTC
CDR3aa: CASSVPTGFETQYF

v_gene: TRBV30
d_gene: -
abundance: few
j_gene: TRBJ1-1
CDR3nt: TGTGCCTGGATCCCGACAGAGGCCCGCAGAGCTTTCTTT
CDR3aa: CAWIPTEARRAFF

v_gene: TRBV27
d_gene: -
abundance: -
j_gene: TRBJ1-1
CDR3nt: TGTGCCAGCAGTTCTTGGAGACAGAAGAACACTGAAGCTTTCTTT
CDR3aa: CASSSWRQKNTEAFF

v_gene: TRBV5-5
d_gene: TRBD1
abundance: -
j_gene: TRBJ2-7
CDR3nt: TGTGCCAGCAGTTCAGGGGGCGTAGGCTACGAGCAGTACTTC
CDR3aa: CASSSGGVGYEQYF

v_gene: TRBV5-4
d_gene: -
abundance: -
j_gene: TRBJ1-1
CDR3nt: TGTGCCAGCAGCCCCGGGGACACTGAAGCTTTCTTT
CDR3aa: CASSPGDTEAFF

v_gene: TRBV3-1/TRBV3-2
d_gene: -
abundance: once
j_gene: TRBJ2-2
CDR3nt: TGTGCCATCGGTGGGCCGTACACCGGGGAGCTGTTTTTT
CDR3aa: CAIGGPYTGELFF

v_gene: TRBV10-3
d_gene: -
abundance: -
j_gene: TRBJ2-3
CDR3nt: TGTGCCATCAGTGAACTACAACGCACAGATACGCAGTATTTT
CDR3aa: CAISELQRTDTQYF

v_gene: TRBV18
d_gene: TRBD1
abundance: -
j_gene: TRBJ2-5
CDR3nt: TGTGCCAGCTCACGAGGACAGGGGGCCTACCAAGAGACCCAGTACTTC
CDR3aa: CASSRGQGAYQETQYF

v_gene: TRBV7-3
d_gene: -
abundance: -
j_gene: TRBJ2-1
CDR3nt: TGTGCCAGCAGTTCGGGGGTCCTACTCCGCTCCTACAATGAGCAGTTCTTC
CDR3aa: CASSSGVLLRSYNEQFF

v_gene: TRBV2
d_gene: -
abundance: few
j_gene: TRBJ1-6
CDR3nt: TGTGCCAGCAGCTCACAGGAACCCTCCTATAATTCACCCCTCCACTTT
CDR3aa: CASSSQEPSYNSPLHF

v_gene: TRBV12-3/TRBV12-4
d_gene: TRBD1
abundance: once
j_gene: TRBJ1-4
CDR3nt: TGTGCCAGCAGCCCGGGAGGGGGCGAAAAACTGTTTTTT
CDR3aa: CASSPGGGEKLFF

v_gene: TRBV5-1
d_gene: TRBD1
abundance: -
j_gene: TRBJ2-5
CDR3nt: TGCGCCAGCAGCTTGACAGGGGGCGGTGGGGAGACCCAGTACTTC
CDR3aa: CASSLTGGGGETQYF

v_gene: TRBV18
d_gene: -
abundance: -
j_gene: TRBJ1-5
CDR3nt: TGTGCCAGCTCAAACTCCAGGGATGACGATCAGCCCCAGCATTTT
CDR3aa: CASSNSRDDDQPQHF

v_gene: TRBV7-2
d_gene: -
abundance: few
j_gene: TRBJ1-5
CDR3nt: TGTGCCAGCAGCTCCGGCCAGGGATGGCAGCCCCAGCATTTT
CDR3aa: CASSSGQGWQPQHF

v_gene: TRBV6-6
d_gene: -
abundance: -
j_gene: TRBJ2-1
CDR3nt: TGTGCCAGCAGTCCACCCCGGGACAACACGAATGAGCAGTTCTTC
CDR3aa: CASSPPRDNTNEQFF

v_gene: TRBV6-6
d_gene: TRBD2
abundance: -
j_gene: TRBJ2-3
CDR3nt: TGTGCCAGCAGCCACGGGGGGGCAGATACGCAGTATTTT
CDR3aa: CASSHGGADTQYF

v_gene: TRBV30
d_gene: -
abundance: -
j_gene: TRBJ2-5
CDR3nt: TGTGCCTGGAGTGTCGGAAGGGCCCAGGGGACCCAGTACTTC
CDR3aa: CAWSVGRAQGTQYF

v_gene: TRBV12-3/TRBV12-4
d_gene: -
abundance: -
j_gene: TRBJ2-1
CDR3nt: TGTGCCAGTCAAAGTGATACGAGGATTCACCAGTTCTTC
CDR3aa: CASQSDTRIHQFF

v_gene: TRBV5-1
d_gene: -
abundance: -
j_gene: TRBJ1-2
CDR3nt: TGCGCCAGCAGCTTGGCCGGGACTTCTAACTATGGCTACACCTTC
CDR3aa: CASSLAGTSNYGYTF

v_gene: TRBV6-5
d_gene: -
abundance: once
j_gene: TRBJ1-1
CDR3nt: TGTGCCAGCAGCCCCGGACAGCGAGGCACTGAAGCTTTCTTT
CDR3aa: CASSPGQRGTEAFF

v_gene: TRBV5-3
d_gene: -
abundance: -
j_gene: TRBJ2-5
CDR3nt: TGTGCCAGAAGCTTGGAAGGAGCCCCAAAGGTGGGCCAGTACTTC
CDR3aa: CARSLEGAPKVGQYF

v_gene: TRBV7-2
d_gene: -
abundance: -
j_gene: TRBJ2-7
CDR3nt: TGTGCCAGCAGCTTAGTGGCAGGGGTCTACGAGCAGTACTTC
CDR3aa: CASSLVAGVYEQYF

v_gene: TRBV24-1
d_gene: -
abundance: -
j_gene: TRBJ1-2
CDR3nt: TGTGCCACCAGTGACCAACGGTATGGCTACACCTTC
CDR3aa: CATSDQRYGYTF

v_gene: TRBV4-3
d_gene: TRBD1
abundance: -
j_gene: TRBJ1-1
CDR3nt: TGCGCCAGCAGCCCAGGACAGGGGTACACTGAAGCTTTCTTT
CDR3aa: CASSPGQGYTEAFF

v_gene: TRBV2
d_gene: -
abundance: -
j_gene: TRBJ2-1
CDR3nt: TGTGCCAGCAGCGTCCCAATAGCGGCTAGCTCCTACAATGAGCAGTTCTTC
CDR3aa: CASSVPIAASSYNEQFF

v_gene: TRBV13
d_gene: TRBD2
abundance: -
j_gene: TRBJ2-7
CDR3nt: TGTGCCAGCAGCTTAGGCCCGGGGGGGGCATCCTACGAGCAGTACTTC
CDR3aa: CASSLGPGGASYEQYF